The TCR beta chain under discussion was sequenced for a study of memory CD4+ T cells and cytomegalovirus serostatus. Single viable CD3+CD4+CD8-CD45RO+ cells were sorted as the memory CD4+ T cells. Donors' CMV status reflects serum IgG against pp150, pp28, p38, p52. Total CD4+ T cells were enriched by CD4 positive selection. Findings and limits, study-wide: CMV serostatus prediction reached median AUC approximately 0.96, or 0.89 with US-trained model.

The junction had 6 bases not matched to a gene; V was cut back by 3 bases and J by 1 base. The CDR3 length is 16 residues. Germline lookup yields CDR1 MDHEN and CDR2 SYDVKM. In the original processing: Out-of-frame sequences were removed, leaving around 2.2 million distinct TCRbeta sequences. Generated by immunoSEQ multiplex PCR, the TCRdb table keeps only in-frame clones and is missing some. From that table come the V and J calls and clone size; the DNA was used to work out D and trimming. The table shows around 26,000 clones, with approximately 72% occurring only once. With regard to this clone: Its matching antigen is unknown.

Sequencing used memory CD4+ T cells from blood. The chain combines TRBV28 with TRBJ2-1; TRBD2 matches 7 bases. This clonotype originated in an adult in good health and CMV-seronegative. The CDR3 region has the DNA TGTGCCAGCAGTTTGGGATCTAGCGGATCCTACAATGAGCAGTTCTTC. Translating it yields CASSLGSSGSYNEQFF.